Listed below are T cell receptor beta chains from one sample, sequenced in a study of early T cells in non-severe SARS-CoV-2 infection. In TCRdb, the 5' RACE reads were re-called with MiXCR into one record per CDR3 protein. The sample carries 80,000 to 100,000 distinct CDR3 sequences, approximately 10% recorded once. The sample in question was whole blood, obtained at baseline. The receptors shown here come from an adult who was a healthcare worker with PCR-confirmed SARS-CoV-2 infection or an uninfected control (not recorded which). Both conserved end residues are trimmed from each CDR3. D genes are given only for firm matches.

D gene,V gene,J gene,CDR3 protein
.,TRBV21-1,TRBJ2-7,ASSSPGQGFPGSGGGEQY
.,TRBV19,TRBJ1-5,ASSIARRGGNQPQH
TRBD1,TRBV9,TRBJ2-7,ASSERTGVTYEQY
.,TRBV2,TRBJ1-1,ASSGQGGTEAF
TRBD2,TRBV15,TRBJ2-7,ATGYPGTSYYEQY
TRBD2,TRBV3-1,TRBJ2-7,ASSYGTTYEQY
.,TRBV20-1,TRBJ1-2,SAGSGYGGYT
TRBD2,TRBV6-6,TRBJ2-1,ASSPRASGYNEQF
TRBD2,TRBV20-1,TRBJ2-3,SAVSPGTSGGQDTQY
TRBD1,TRBV29-1,TRBJ1-1,SVETGGLNTEAF
.,TRBV18,TRBJ1-3,ASSPDRLGSGNTIY
.,TRBV7-2,TRBJ1-1,ASSLYVTEAF
.,TRBV5-1,TRBJ1-6,ASSLRGSDNSPLH
.,TRBV20-1,TRBJ1-2,SASPTANYGYT
.,TRBV18,TRBJ1-1,ASSPPHSGRRTEAF
TRBD1,TRBV19,TRBJ2-3,ATEDRMTDTQY
.,TRBV27,TRBJ2-2,ATRPRLAVGELF
TRBD2,TRBV6-5,TRBJ2-1,ASSYAGLGGEQF
.,TRBV7-3,TRBJ1-1,ASSFDGGNTEAF
TRBD1,TRBV6-1,TRBJ1-2,ASSERQGAVFDYGYT
TRBD1,TRBV6-2/TRBV6-3,TRBJ1-1,ASTFDGTGYTEAF
.,TRBV10-3,TRBJ2-3,AISVSTDTQY
TRBD2,TRBV10-3,TRBJ2-1,AISDSTSSLDEQF
.,TRBV5-1,TRBJ1-2,ASSLLDYGYT
.,TRBV5-1,TRBJ2-6,ASSLGPPGRSGANVLT
TRBD1,TRBV14,TRBJ1-6,ASSPDRGVISPLH
TRBD2,TRBV12-3/TRBV12-4,TRBJ2-2,ASSFRLAGGPTGELF